The rows below give T cell receptor beta chains drawn from one sample of a study of shared clonotypes between healthy human individuals. Some clones are missing from TCRdb's copy, which holds only in-frame ones; the method was immunoSEQ multiplex PCR. The sample shows hundreds of thousands of clones, less than 85% of them seen only once. Sequencing was performed on memory CD4+ T cells sorted from blood. The receptors come from a woman aged 30 to 39 in good health. CDR3s include the opening cysteine and the closing phenylalanine or tryptophan. The D gene is left open where the match is weak. Expanded clones are given a class, and other clones once, few, many or no size at all.

V	D	size	J	CDR3	DNA
TRBV5-4	TRBD2	-	TRBJ2-1	CASSQPGLAGIGQFF	TGTGCCAGCAGCCAACCGGGACTAGCGGGAATCGGGCAGTTCTTC
TRBV5-6	TRBD1	-	TRBJ1-2	CASSQGQGGFGYTF	TGTGCCAGCAGCCAGGGACAGGGAGGGTTCGGCTACACCTTC
TRBV5-1	TRBD2	-	TRBJ2-3	CASKREGADTQYF	TGCGCCAGCAAGCGGGAGGGGGCAGATACGCAGTATTTT
TRBV19	-	few	TRBJ2-7	CASTKNPGAEAYEQYF	TGTGCCAGTACCAAAAATCCCGGCGCCGAGGCCTACGAGCAGTACTTC
TRBV5-1	TRBD2	-	TRBJ2-2	CASSLGTSGLRHGELFF	TGCGCCAGCAGCTTGGGGACTAGCGGCTTGAGACACGGGGAGCTGTTTTTT
TRBV5-1	TRBD2	-	TRBJ2-7	CASSGGVGAYEQYF	TGCGCCAGCAGCGGGGGGGTTGGAGCCTACGAGCAGTACTTC
TRBV2	-	-	TRBJ1-4	CASSTLNEKLFF	TGTGCCAGCAGTACGTTAAATGAAAAACTGTTTTTT
TRBV5-4	TRBD2	-	TRBJ2-5	CASSRTSGQETQYF	TGTGCCAGCAGCCGGACTAGCGGCCAAGAGACCCAGTACTTC
TRBV5-8	-	-	TRBJ2-1	CASSSLPSMDYNEQFF	TGTGCCAGCAGTTCGCTTCCCTCTATGGACTACAATGAGCAGTTCTTC
TRBV7-7	-	-	TRBJ2-2	CASSLEGLTGELFF	TGTGCCAGCAGCTTAGAGGGTCTCACCGGGGAGCTGTTTTTT
TRBV19	-	-	TRBJ2-1	CASSVGKTWDEQFF	TGTGCCAGTAGTGTCGGCAAGACCTGGGATGAGCAGTTCTTC
TRBV28	-	-	TRBJ2-7	CASVGEEQYF	TGTGCCAGTGTCGGCGAAGAGCAGTACTTC
TRBV5-1	-	-	TRBJ1-3	CASSPDTGRGNTIYF	TGCGCCAGCAGCCCTGACACAGGGCGCGGAAACACCATATATTTT
TRBV28	TRBD1	-	TRBJ2-7	CASSAPTGGGPYEQYF	TGTGCCAGCAGTGCTCCCACAGGGGGCGGCCCCTACGAGCAGTACTTC
TRBV10-3	-	-	TRBJ1-3	CAIRDSHSSGNTIYF	TGTGCCATCAGGGACAGCCACTCCTCTGGAAACACCATATATTTT
TRBV7-8	TRBD2	-	TRBJ2-1	CASSGGRDLSYNEQFF	TGTGCCAGCAGCGGGGGGAGGGACTTGAGCTACAATGAGCAGTTCTTC
TRBV9	-	-	TRBJ2-1	CASSVGANYNEQFF	TGTGCCAGCAGCGTAGGTGCTAACTACAATGAGCAGTTCTTC
TRBV4-1	-	-	TRBJ2-4	CASSQEATVLTKNIQYF	TGCGCCAGCAGCCAAGAGGCAACAGTCCTGACCAAAAACATTCAGTACTTC
TRBV27	TRBD2	once	TRBJ2-7	CASSLRWTSGGSYEQYF	TGTGCCAGCAGTCTCCGGTGGACTAGCGGGGGGTCTTACGAGCAGTACTTC
TRBV28	-	-	TRBJ1-2	CASSLWVADGYTF	TGTGCCAGCAGTTTATGGGTAGCGGATGGCTACACCTTC
TRBV6-1	-	-	TRBJ2-1	CASIGGDEQFF	TGTGCCAGCATTGGGGGAGATGAGCAGTTCTTC
TRBV13	TRBD1	-	TRBJ1-4	CASSAQGAGEKLFF	TGTGCCAGCAGCGCCCAGGGGGCAGGGGAAAAACTGTTTTTT
TRBV2	-	-	TRBJ1-5	CASTEQGGQPQHF	TGTGCCAGCACTGAGCAGGGTGGTCAGCCCCAGCATTTT
TRBV9	TRBD1	-	TRBJ2-1	CASNRQGLYNEQFF	TGTGCCAGCAACCGACAGGGGCTCTACAATGAGCAGTTCTTC
TRBV7-2	-	-	TRBJ2-7	CASSAAGTAASYEQYF	TGTGCCAGCAGCGCAGCCGGGACTGCCGCCTCCTACGAGCAGTACTTC
TRBV7-9	TRBD1	-	TRBJ1-5	CASSDRENQPQHF	TGTGCCAGCAGCGACAGGGAGAATCAGCCCCAGCATTTT
TRBV7-2	-	-	TRBJ1-2	CATRFSQRGYTF	TGTGCCACCCGCTTTTCGCAACGGGGCTACACCTTC
TRBV28	-	-	TRBJ1-1	CASSLRREAFF	TGTGCCAGCAGTCTTCGGCGGGAAGCTTTCTTT
TRBV4-1	-	-	TRBJ2-2	CASSQKLGELFF	TGCGCCAGCAGCCAGAAATTGGGGGAGCTGTTTTTT
TRBV27	-	few	TRBJ2-4	CANLAKNIQYF	TGTGCCAACTTAGCCAAAAACATTCAGTACTTC